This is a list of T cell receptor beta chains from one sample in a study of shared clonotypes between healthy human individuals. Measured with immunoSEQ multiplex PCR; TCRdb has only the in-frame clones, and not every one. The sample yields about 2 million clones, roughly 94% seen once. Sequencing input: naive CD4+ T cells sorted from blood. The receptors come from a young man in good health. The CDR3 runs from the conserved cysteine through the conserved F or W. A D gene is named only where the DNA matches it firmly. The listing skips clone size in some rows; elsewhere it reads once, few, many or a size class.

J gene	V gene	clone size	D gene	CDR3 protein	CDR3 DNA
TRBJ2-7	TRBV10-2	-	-	CASSGVPRSAYEQYF	TGCGCCAGCAGTGGGGTTCCTAGATCGGCCTACGAGCAGTACTTC
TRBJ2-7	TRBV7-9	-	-	CASSLGRDEQYF	TGTGCCAGCAGCTTAGGTCGCGACGAGCAGTACTTC
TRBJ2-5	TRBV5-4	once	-	CASSSGSETQYF	TGTGCCAGCAGCTCGGGATCGGAGACCCAGTACTTC
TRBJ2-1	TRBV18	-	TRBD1	CASSPIGTGYYNEQFF	TGTGCCAGCTCACCGATTGGGACAGGGTACTACAATGAGCAGTTCTTC
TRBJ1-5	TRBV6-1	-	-	CASSSLGGNQPQHF	TGTGCCAGCAGTTCGTTGGGGGGCAATCAGCCCCAGCATTTT
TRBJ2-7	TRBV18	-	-	CASSASGPPGEQYF	TGTGCCAGCTCAGCTTCGGGCCCCCCCGGCGAGCAGTACTTC
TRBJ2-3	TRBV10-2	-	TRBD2	CASSEIRAGGYSTDTQYF	TGCGCCAGCAGTGAGATTCGGGCGGGAGGTTATAGCACAGATACGCAGTATTTT
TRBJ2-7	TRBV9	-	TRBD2	CASSAATSGYEQYF	TGTGCCAGCAGCGCTGCGACTAGCGGCTACGAGCAGTACTTC
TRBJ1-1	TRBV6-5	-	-	CASSTSQGFGTEAFF	TGTGCCAGCAGTACATCACAGGGCTTCGGCACTGAAGCTTTCTTT
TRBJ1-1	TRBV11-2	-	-	CASSPDPGRRAFF	TGTGCCAGCAGCCCTGATCCGGGGAGGAGAGCTTTCTTT
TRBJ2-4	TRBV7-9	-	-	CASSPDQGPKNIQYF	TGTGCCAGCAGCCCTGACCAGGGGCCCAAAAACATTCAGTACTTC
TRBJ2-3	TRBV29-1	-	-	CSGGPRLTDTQYF	TGCAGCGGGGGACCGCGCCTCACAGATACGCAGTATTTT
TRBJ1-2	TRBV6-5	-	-	CASSRGEGVTF	TGTGCCAGCAGTCGGGGAGAGGGGGTCACCTTC
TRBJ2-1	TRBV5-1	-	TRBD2	CASSSSGTSGGSLFF	TGCGCCAGCAGCTCCTCCGGGACTAGCGGGGGGAGCCTTTTCTTC
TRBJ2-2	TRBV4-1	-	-	CASSHLLRTSSNTGELFF	TGCGCCAGCAGCCACCTTTTACGGACGTCCTCGAACACCGGGGAGCTGTTTTTT
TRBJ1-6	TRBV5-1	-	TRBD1	CASSPGTVSSYNSPLHF	TGCGCCAGCAGCCCGGGGACAGTGAGCTCCTATAATTCACCCCTCCACTTT
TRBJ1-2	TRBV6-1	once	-	CASSEMLGYTF	TGTGCCAGCAGTGAAATGCTTGGCTACACCTTC
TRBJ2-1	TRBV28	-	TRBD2	CASSLVGGDYNEQFF	TGTGCCAGCAGTTTGGTGGGAGGGGATTACAATGAGCAGTTCTTC
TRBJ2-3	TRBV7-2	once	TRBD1	CASSLQGAGLDTQYF	TGTGCCAGCAGCCTACAGGGGGCGGGATTGGATACGCAGTATTTT
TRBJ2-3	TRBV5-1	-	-	CASSLDRFTDTQYF	TGCGCCAGCAGCTTGGACAGATTCACGGATACGCAGTATTTT
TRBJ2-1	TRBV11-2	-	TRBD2	CASALSGRAWDEQFF	TGTGCCAGCGCTCTTAGCGGGAGGGCCTGGGATGAGCAGTTCTTC
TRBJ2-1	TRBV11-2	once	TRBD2	CASSHTSGGVTEQFF	TGTGCCAGCAGCCACACTAGCGGGGGAGTCACTGAGCAGTTCTTC
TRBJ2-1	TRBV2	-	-	CASSFFYNEQFF	TGTGCCAGCAGTTTCTTCTACAATGAGCAGTTCTTC
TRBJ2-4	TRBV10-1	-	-	CASSVVGTAKNIQYF	TGCGCCAGCAGTGTAGTAGGAACAGCCAAAAACATTCAGTACTTC
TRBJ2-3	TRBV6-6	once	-	CASRPLGSYSDTQYF	TGTGCCAGCAGACCTTTGGGGTCGTATTCAGATACGCAGTATTTT
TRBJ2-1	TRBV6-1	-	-	CASSESAVRGNNEQFF	TGTGCCAGCAGTGAATCCGCCGTTCGTGGAAACAATGAGCAGTTCTTC
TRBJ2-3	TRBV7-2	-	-	CASSLAGADTQYF	TGTGCCAGCAGCTTAGCGGGAGCAGATACGCAGTATTTT